This TCR beta chain was identified in a study of shared clonotypes between healthy human individuals. This clone has just one count. Different DNA sequences within this sample yield the same CDR3. The method was immunoSEQ multiplex PCR; TCRdb's version includes in-frame clones alone and lacks a portion of them. The data show about 490,000 clones, around 80% seen once. The CDR3 extends over 16 amino acids. Trimming at V came to 2 bases and at J to 0 bases, leaving 2 bases not matched to a gene. Looked up from germline, CDR1 is KGHSH and CDR2 is LQKENI. This clonotype originated in a woman in her forties in good health. Some clones in this sample may be carry-over from other donors' samples. The gene calls are TRBV18 and TRBJ2-3, with 10 bases that match TRBD2. The sequencing input was PBMCs. The CDR3 here is CASSPRTSGSTDTQYF. For the CDR3, the DNA is TGTGCCAGCTCACCAAGGACTAGCGGAAGCACAGATACGCAGTATTTT.